This TCR beta chain was recovered during a study of blood T cell repertoires in COVID-19. Across the study: Sources were T cells, B-cell-depleted T cells, or PBMCs; the material itself was cDNA or gDNA.

V was cut by 0 bases and J by 10 bases, with 9 bases left in between. From germline, CDR1 is LGHDT and CDR2 YNNKEL (reference sequence). The CDR3 covers 12 residues. The table came from immunoSEQ multiplex PCR; TCRdb's copy has only in-frame clones and leaves some out. This repertoire shows about 170,000 clones, roughly four fifths found once; its top ten account for around 2.7%. Source material: peripheral blood. The genes are TRBV3-1 (or the pseudogene TRBV3-2) and TRBJ1-1, with a possible D match to TRBD1 (6 bases). The TCR sequence derives from a woman aged 80 or older with COVID-19, enrolled during active disease. The CDR3 region is CASSQDTGLAFF. The CDR3 nucleotides read TGTGCCAGCAGCCAAGACACAGGGTTAGCTTTCTTT.